The subject of this entry is one T cell receptor (beta chain). Recovered status in Cohort 3 required two negative PCRs, clearance, or symptom resolution. The repertoire was sequenced with immunoSEQ multiplex PCR; TCRdb's copy has only in-frame clones and lacks some. The data show under 500,000 clones, approximately 92% seen once. The sample originates from a study of blood T cell repertoires in COVID-19. Germline loops: CDR1 LNHDA, CDR2 SQIVND (reference sequence). V was pared by 4 bases and J by 4 bases, with 3 bases of the junction left unmatched. The CDR3 is made up of 14 amino acids. Sequenced material: PBMCs or T cells enriched from blood (not recorded which). The rearrangement uses TRBV19 and TRBJ2-1, with 8 bases identical to TRBD1. This TCR was sampled from a man aged 25-40 years who had recovered from COVID-19. CDR3 in amino acids: CASSTGTGYNEQFF. CDR3 coding DNA: TGTGCCAGTAGTACCGGGACAGGATACAATGAGCAGTTCTTC.